This T cell receptor (beta chain) is from a study of identical twins. Germline-derived CDR1 and CDR2 are SGHTA and FQGNSA. The CDR3 runs 14 residues. Germline trimming cut 7 bases from V and 2 bases from J; bases unmatched to any gene: 4. Through template switching, a universal primer site was introduced, and the cDNA contained unique molecular identifiers. From the 5' RACE reads, TCRdb called clonotypes with MiXCR, one entry per CDR3 protein. The sample has 450,000 or so distinct CDR3 sequences, around 24% seen once. Study results and limitations: Invariant populations such as MAIT and iNKT cells could partly muddle zero-insertion analyses. An excess of low generation probability was shown by twin-shared out-of-frame alpha sequences.

This clonotype was counted between two and nine times. Its antigen is unidentified. This sample was also put to use in a study of T cells expressing NK-cell markers. That source notes: HCMV serostatus: seven of eight sequenced donors positive, one negative.

What was sequenced was CD4+ T cells sorted from blood. The TCR comes from a woman in her late teens or twenties in good health. J is TRBJ2-7 and V is TRBV7-2, with 11 bases aligning to TRBD1. CDR3 DNA sequence: TGTGCCAGCACTCTGGGACAGGGGGCCTACGAGCAGTACTTC. Encoded protein: CASTLGQGAYEQYF.